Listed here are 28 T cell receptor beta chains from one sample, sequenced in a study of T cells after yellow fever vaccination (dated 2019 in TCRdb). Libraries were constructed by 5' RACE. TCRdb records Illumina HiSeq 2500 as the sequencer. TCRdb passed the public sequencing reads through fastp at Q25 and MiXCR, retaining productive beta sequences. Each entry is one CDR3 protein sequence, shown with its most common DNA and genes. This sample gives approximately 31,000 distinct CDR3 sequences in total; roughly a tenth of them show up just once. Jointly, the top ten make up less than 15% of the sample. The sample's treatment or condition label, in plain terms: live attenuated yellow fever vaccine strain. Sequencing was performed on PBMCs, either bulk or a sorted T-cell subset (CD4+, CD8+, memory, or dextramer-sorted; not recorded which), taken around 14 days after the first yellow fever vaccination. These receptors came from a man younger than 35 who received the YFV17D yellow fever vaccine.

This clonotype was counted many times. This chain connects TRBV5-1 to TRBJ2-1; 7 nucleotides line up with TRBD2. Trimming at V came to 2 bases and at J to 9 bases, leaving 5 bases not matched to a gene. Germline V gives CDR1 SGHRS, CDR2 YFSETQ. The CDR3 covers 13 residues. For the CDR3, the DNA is TGCGCCAGCAGCTTCGAAGCGGGGACTGAGCAGTTCTTC. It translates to CASSFEAGTEQFF.

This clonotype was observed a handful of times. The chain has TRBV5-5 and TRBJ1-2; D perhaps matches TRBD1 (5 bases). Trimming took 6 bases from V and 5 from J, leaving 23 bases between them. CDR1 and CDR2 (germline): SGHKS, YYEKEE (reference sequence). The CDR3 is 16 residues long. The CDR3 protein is CASTPTPGRSIYGYTF. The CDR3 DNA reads TGTGCCAGCACCCCTACCCCGGGACGCAGCATTTATGGCTACACCTTC.

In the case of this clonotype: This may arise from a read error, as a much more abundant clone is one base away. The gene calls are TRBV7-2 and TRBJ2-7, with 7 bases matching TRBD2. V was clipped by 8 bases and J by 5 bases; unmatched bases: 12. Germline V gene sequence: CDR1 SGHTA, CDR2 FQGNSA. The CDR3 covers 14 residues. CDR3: CASGSERGTNEQYF. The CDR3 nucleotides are TGTGCCAGCGGCTCCGAGCGGGGTACTAACGAGCAGTACTTC.

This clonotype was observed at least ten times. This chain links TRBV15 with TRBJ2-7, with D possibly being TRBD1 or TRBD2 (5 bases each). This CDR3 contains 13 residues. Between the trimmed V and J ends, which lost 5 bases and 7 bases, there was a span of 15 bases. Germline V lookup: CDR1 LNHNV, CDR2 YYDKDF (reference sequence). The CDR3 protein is CATSLNGGDEQYV. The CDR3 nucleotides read TGTGCCACCAGCCTCAATGGGGGTGATGAGCAGTACGTC.

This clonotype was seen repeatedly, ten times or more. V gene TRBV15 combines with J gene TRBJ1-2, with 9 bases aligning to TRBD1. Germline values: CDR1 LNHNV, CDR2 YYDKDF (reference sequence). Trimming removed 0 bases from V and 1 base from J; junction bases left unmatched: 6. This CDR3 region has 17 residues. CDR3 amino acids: CATSRDLGQGLNYGYTF. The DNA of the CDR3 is TGTGCCACCAGCAGAGATCTGGGACAGGGACTTAACTATGGCTACACCTTC. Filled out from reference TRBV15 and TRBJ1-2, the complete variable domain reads DAMVIQNPRYQVTQFGKPVTLSCSQTLNHNVMYWYQQKSSQAPKLLFHYYDKDFNNEADTPDNFQSRRPNTSFCFLDIRSPGLGDTAMYLCATSRDLGQGLNYGYTFGSGTRLTVV.

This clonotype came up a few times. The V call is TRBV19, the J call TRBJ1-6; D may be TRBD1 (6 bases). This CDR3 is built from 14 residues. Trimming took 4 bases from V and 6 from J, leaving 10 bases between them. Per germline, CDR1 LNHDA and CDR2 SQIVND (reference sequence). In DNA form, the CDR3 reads TGTGCCAGTAGTACCTCAGGGGTTAATTCACCCCTCCACTTT. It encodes CASSTSGVNSPLHF.

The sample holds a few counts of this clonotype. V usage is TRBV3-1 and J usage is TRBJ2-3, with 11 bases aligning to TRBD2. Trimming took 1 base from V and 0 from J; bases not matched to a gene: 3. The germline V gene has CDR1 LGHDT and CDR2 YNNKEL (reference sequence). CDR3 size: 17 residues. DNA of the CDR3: TGTGCCAGCAGCCAAGGACTAGCGGGGATAAGCACAGATACGCAGTATTTT. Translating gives CASSQGLAGISTDTQYF.

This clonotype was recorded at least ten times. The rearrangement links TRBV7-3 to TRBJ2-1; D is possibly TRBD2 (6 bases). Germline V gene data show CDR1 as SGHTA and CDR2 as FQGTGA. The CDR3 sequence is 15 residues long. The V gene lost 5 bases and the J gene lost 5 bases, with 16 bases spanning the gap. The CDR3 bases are TGTGCCAGCAGCCCCCTCGGAGGGTCTAACAATGAGCAGTTCTTC. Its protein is CASSPLGGSNNEQFF. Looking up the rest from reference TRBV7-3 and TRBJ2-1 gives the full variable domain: GAGVSQTPSNKVTEKGKYVELRCDPISGHTALYWYRQSLGQGPEFLIYFQGTGAADDSGLPNDRFFAVRPEGSVSTLKIQRTERGDSAVYLCASSPLGGSNNEQFFGPGTRLTVL.

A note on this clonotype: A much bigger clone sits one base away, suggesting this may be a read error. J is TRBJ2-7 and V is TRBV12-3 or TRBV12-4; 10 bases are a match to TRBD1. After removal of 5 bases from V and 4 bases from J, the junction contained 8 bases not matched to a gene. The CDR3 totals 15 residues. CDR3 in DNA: TGTGCCAGCAGTCCCAAGGGGACAGGGGCATACGAGCAGTACTTC. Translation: CASSPKGTGAYEQYF.

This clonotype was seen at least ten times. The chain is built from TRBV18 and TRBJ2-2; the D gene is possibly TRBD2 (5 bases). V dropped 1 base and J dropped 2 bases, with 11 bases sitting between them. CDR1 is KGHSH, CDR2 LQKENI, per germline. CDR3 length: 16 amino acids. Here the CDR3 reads CASSPRAAANTGELFF. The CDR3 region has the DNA TGTGCCAGCTCACCACGGGCAGCGGCTAACACCGGGGAGCTGTTTTTT.

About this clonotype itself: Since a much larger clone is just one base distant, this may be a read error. The CDR3 region is CASSFGNSVAKNIQYF. CDR3 sequence (DNA): TGCGCCAGCAGCTTTGGTAACAGCGTAGCCAAAAACATTCAGTACTTC. V is TRBV5-1 and J is TRBJ2-4; D gene unclear. The CDR3 contains 16 residues. The germline V gene has CDR1 SGHRS and CDR2 YFSETQ. V was trimmed by 2 bases and J by 0 bases, leaving 12 bases between them.

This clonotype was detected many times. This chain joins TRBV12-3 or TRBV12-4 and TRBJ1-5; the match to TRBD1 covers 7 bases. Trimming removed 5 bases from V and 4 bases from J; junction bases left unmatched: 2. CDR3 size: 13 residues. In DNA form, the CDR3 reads TGTGCCAGCAGTCCACAGGGGAATCAGCCCCAGCATTTT. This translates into CASSPQGNQPQHF.

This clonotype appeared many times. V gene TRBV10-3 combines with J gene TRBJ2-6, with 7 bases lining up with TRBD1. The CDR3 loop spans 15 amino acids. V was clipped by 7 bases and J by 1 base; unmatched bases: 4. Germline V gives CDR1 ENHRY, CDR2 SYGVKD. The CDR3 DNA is TGTGCCATCACGCAGGGGGTATCTGGGGCCAACGTCCTGACTTTC. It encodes CAITQGVSGANVLTF.

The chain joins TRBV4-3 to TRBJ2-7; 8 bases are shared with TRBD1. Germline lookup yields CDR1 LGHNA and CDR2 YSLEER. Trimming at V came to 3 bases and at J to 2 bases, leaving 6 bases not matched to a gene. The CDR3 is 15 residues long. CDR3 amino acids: CASSQANRGTYEQYF. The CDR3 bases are TGCGCCAGCAGCCAGGCGAACAGGGGGACCTACGAGCAGTACTTC.

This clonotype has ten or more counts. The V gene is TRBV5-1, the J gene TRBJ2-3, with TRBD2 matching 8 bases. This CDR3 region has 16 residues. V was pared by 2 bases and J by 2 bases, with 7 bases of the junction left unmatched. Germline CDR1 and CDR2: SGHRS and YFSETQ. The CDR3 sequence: CASSFRGGLDTDTQYF. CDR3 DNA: TGCGCCAGCAGCTTCCGCGGGGGGCTTGACACAGATACGCAGTATTTT.

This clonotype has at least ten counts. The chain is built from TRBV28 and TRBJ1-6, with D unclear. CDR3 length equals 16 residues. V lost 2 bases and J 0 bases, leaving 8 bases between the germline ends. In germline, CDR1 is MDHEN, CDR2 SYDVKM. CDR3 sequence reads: CASSLGKSSYNSPLHF. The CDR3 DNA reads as TGTGCCAGCAGTTTAGGAAAGAGCTCCTATAATTCACCCCTCCACTTT.

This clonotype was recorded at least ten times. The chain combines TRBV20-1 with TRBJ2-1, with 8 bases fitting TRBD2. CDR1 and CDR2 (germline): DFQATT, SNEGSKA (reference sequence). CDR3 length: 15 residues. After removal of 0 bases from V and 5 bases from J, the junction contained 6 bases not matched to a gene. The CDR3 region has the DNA TGCAGTGCTAGAGAGACGGGGGGGAGGGACAATGAGCAGTTCTTC. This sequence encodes CSARETGGRDNEQFF.

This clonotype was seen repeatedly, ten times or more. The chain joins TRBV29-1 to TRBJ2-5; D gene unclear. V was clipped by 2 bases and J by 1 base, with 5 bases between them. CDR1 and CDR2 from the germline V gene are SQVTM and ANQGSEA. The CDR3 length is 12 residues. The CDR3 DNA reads TGCAGCGTTGAACGTTCCCAAGAGACCCAGTACTTC. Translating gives CSVERSQETQYF.

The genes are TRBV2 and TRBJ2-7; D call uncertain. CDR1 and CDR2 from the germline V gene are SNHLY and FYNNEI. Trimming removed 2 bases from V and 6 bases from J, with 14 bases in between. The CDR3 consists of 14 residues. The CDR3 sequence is CASSEYGARVEQYF. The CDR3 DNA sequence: TGTGCCAGCAGTGAATATGGCGCTAGGGTCGAGCAGTACTTC.

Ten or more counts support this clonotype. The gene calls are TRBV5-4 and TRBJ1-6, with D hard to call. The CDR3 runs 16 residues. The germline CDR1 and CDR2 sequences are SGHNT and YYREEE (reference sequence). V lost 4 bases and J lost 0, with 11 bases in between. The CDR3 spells CASSKDSISYNSPLHF. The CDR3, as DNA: TGTGCCAGCAGCAAGGACTCTATCTCCTATAATTCACCCCTCCACTTT.

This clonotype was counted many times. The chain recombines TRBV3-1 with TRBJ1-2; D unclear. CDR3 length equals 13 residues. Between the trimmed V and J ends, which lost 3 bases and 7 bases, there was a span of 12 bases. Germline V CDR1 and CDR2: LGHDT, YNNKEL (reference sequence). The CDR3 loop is CASSHHEGGGYTF. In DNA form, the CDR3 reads TGTGCCAGCAGCCATCATGAGGGCGGTGGCTACACCTTC.

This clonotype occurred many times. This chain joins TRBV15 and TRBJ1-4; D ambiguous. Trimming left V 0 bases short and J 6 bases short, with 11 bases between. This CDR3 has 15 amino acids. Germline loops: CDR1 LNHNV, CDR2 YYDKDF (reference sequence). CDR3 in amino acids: CATSRDKGWDEKLFF. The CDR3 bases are TGTGCCACCAGCAGAGATAAGGGCTGGGATGAAAAACTGTTTTTT.

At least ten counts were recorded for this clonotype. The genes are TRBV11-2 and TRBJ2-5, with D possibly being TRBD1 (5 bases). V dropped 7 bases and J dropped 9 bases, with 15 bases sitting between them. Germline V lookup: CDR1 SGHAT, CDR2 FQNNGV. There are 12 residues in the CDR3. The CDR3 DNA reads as TGTGCCAGCATTCAAGGGGCTGGGGCCCAGTACTTC. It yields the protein CASIQGAGAQYF.

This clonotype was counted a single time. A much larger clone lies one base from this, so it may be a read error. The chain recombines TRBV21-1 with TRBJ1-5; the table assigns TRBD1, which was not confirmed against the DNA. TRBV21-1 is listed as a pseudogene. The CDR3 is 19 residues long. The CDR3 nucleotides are TGTGCCAGAGAGAGCAGGTGGGGCGAGTTTGTCCGACCGAGTCAGCCCCAGCATTTT. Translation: CARESRWGEFVRPSQPQHF.

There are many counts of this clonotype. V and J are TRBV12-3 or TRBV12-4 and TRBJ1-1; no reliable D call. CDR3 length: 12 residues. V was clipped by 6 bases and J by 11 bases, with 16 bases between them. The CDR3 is CASSLRPNSAFF. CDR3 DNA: TGTGCCAGCAGCCTTAGACCAAACAGTGCTTTCTTT.

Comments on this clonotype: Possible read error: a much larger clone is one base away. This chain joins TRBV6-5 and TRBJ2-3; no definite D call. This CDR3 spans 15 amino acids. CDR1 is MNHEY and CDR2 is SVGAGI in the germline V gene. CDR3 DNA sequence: TGTGCCAGCAGTTTGAGTCTTACTCTCACAGATGCGCAGTATTTT. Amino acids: CASSLSLTLTDAQYF.

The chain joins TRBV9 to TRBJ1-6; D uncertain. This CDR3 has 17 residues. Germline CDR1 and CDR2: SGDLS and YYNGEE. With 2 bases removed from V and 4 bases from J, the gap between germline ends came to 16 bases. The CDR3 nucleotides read TGTGCCAGCAGCGTCCCGTCGGGTCAGGCATATAATTCACCCCTCCACTTT. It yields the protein CASSVPSGQAYNSPLHF. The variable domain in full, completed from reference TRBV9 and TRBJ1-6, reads DSGVTQTPKHLITATGQRVTLRCSPRSGDLSVYWYQQSLDQGLQFLIQYYNGEERAKGNILERFSAQQFPDLHSELNLSSLELGDSALYFCASSVPSGQAYNSPLHFGNGTRLTVT.

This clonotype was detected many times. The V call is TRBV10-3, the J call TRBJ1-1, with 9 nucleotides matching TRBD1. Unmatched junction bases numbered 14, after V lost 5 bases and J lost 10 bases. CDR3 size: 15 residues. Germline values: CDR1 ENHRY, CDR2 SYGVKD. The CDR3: CAISHELGTGFTAFF. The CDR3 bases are TGTGCCATCAGTCATGAGCTGGGGACAGGGTTTACAGCTTTCTTT.